This is a list of T cell receptor beta chains from one sample in a study of identical twins. TCRdb reprocessed the 5' RACE reads via MiXCR and lists one record per CDR3 protein. This table holds 500,000 to 700,000 distinct CDR3 sequences, less than 9% found once. This sample was also put to use in a study of yellow fever vaccine responses in identical twins.

Sequences were obtained from PBMCs. These receptors originate from a woman younger than 30 in good health. CDR3s include the opening cysteine and the closing phenylalanine or tryptophan. D genes are given only for firm matches. Only part of the rows carry a size: once, few, many, or a class if the clone is expanded.

j_call: TRBJ1-1
v_call: TRBV4-1
clone_size: many
d_call: TRBD1
cdr3_aa: CASSQETGTGGAFF
cdr3_nt: TGCGCCAGCAGCCAAGAGACCGGGACAGGGGGAGCTTTCTTT

j_call: TRBJ1-4
v_call: TRBV15
clone_size: many
d_call: .
cdr3_aa: CATSRDGGGEKLFF
cdr3_nt: TGTGCCACCAGCAGGGACGGGGGCGGCGAAAAACTGTTTTTT

j_call: TRBJ2-1
v_call: TRBV27
clone_size: many
d_call: TRBD2
cdr3_aa: CASSFSLAGLYNEQFF
cdr3_nt: TGTGCCAGCAGTTTCTCACTAGCGGGGCTCTACAATGAGCAGTTCTTC

j_call: TRBJ2-2
v_call: TRBV18
clone_size: .
d_call: .
cdr3_aa: CASSPPQGLNTGELFF
cdr3_nt: TGTGCCAGCTCACCACCGCAGGGCCTGAACACCGGGGAGCTGTTTTTT

j_call: TRBJ2-5
v_call: TRBV3-1
clone_size: .
d_call: .
cdr3_aa: CASSQVLGTQETQYF
cdr3_nt: TGTGCCAGCAGCCAAGTTTTAGGCACCCAAGAGACCCAGTACTTC

j_call: TRBJ2-3
v_call: TRBV7-3
clone_size: few
d_call: TRBD2
cdr3_aa: CASSLTASGRMGTDTQYF
cdr3_nt: TGTGCCAGCAGCTTAACGGCTAGCGGGAGGATGGGCACAGATACGCAGTATTTT

j_call: TRBJ2-7
v_call: TRBV5-1
clone_size: few
d_call: TRBD2
cdr3_aa: CATKALAGVSYEQYF
cdr3_nt: TGCGCCACCAAAGCACTAGCGGGAGTGTCCTACGAGCAGTACTTC

j_call: TRBJ2-2
v_call: TRBV12-3/TRBV12-4
clone_size: few
d_call: .
cdr3_aa: CASSLGGTALRELFF
cdr3_nt: TGTGCCAGCAGTTTAGGGGGGACCGCTCTCCGGGAGCTGTTTTTT

j_call: TRBJ2-6
v_call: TRBV19
clone_size: .
d_call: .
cdr3_aa: CASSSRTASYSGANVLTF
cdr3_nt: TGTGCCAGTAGTTCCCGGACAGCCTCTTACTCTGGGGCCAACGTCCTGACTTTC

j_call: TRBJ1-4
v_call: TRBV6-4
clone_size: few
d_call: .
cdr3_aa: CASSVEWGVEKLFF
cdr3_nt: TGTGCCAGCAGTGTGGAGTGGGGAGTGGAAAAACTGTTTTTT

j_call: TRBJ2-2
v_call: TRBV20-1
clone_size: few
d_call: TRBD2
cdr3_aa: CSARLVPGLAGGWGTGELFF
cdr3_nt: TGCAGTGCTAGACTAGTACCGGGACTAGCGGGGGGGTGGGGGACCGGGGAGCTGTTTTTT

j_call: TRBJ2-4
v_call: TRBV3-1
clone_size: many
d_call: .
cdr3_aa: CASSRESGKNIQYF
cdr3_nt: TGTGCCAGCAGCCGAGAATCAGGCAAAAACATTCAGTACTTC

j_call: TRBJ2-5
v_call: TRBV20-1
clone_size: .
d_call: .
cdr3_aa: CSASDYQETQYF
cdr3_nt: TGCAGTGCTAGTGACTACCAAGAGACCCAGTACTTC

j_call: TRBJ2-1
v_call: TRBV21-1
clone_size: many
d_call: .
cdr3_aa: CASGTSGGPSSYNEQFF
cdr3_nt: TGTGCCAGTGGGACTAGCGGGGGGCCAAGCTCCTACAATGAGCAGTTCTTC

j_call: TRBJ1-2
v_call: TRBV6-1
clone_size: many
d_call: .
cdr3_aa: CASGEGNYGYTF
cdr3_nt: TGTGCCAGCGGTGAAGGGAACTATGGCTACACCTTC

j_call: TRBJ2-2
v_call: TRBV24-1
clone_size: few
d_call: .
cdr3_aa: CASVRTTGELFF
cdr3_nt: TGTGCCTCCGTACGGACCACCGGGGAGCTGTTTTTT

j_call: TRBJ2-5
v_call: TRBV7-6
clone_size: few
d_call: TRBD2
cdr3_aa: CASSRGLAGQETQYF
cdr3_nt: TGTGCCAGCAGCCGCGGACTAGCGGGACAAGAGACCCAGTACTTC

j_call: TRBJ2-2
v_call: TRBV20-1
clone_size: few
d_call: TRBD2
cdr3_aa: CSARGTSGGDDTGELFF
cdr3_nt: TGCAGTGCTAGAGGGACTAGCGGGGGCGACGACACCGGGGAGCTGTTTTTT

j_call: TRBJ1-1
v_call: TRBV4-1
clone_size: many
d_call: TRBD1
cdr3_aa: CASSQDRQGFPEAFF
cdr3_nt: TGCGCCAGCAGCCAGGACCGACAGGGGTTCCCTGAAGCTTTCTTT

j_call: TRBJ2-1
v_call: TRBV2
clone_size: few
d_call: TRBD2
cdr3_aa: CASSEARIAGVDEQFF
cdr3_nt: TGTGCCAGCAGTGAAGCGCGAATAGCGGGAGTGGATGAGCAGTTCTTC

j_call: TRBJ2-3
v_call: TRBV11-2
clone_size: many
d_call: .
cdr3_aa: CASSTPRTTSTDTQYF
cdr3_nt: TGTGCCAGCAGCACTCCCAGGACTACTAGCACAGATACGCAGTATTTT

j_call: TRBJ2-3
v_call: TRBV5-1
clone_size: many
d_call: .
cdr3_aa: CASSMKGETQYF
cdr3_nt: TGCGCCAGCAGCATGAAGGGGGAGACGCAGTATTTT